The rows below give T cell receptor beta chains drawn from one sample of a study of blood T cell repertoires in COVID-19. The assay was immunoSEQ multiplex PCR, and TCRdb's table has in-frame clones only and misses some. The sample shows some 210,000 clones, 81% of them seen only once. The specimen was PBMCs or T cells enriched from blood (not recorded which). These receptors were taken from a man aged 40-49 years who had recovered from COVID-19. Each CDR3 is given with its conserved first and last residue. The order of the fields is clone size, D gene, J gene, V gene, CDR3 DNA, CDR3 protein. A D gene is named only where the DNA matches it firmly. Rows may omit the clone size; those that give it use once, few, many or a size class.

-,-,TRBJ1-5,TRBV3-1/TRBV3-2,TGTGCCAGCAGCCCCCGACAGATGGCTCAGCCCCAGCATTTT,CASSPRQMAQPQHF
-,TRBD2,TRBJ2-3,TRBV4-2,TGTGCCAGCAGCCCGACTAGCGGGAGGCGCACAGATACGCAGTATTTT,CASSPTSGRRTDTQYF
-,-,TRBJ1-6,TRBV2,TGTGCCAGCAGTCACAGGGCGGAGGCTTCACCCCTCCACTTT,CASSHRAEASPLHF
-,-,TRBJ1-5,TRBV7-3,TGTGCCAGCAGCGCAGGGATAGGTCAGCCCCAGCATTTT,CASSAGIGQPQHF
-,-,TRBJ2-7,TRBV5-1,TGCGCCAGCAGCTACGGGGAGGCCTACGAGCAGTACTTC,CASSYGEAYEQYF
-,-,TRBJ1-5,TRBV19,TGTGCCACCGGCCAGGATAGCAATCAGCCCCAGCATTTT,CATGQDSNQPQHF
few,TRBD1,TRBJ1-1,TRBV3-1/TRBV3-2,TGTGCCAGCAGCGTCAAAGCAGGGGGTACTGAAGCTTTCTTT,CASSVKAGGTEAFF
-,-,TRBJ1-1,TRBV5-6,TGTGCCAGCAGCCCAGGGTTTGGGAACACTGAAGCTTTCTTT,CASSPGFGNTEAFF
-,-,TRBJ2-3,TRBV7-9,TGTGCCAGCAGCTCCTACCTTGACGACACGGATACGCAGTATTTT,CASSSYLDDTDTQYF
-,-,TRBJ1-1,TRBV6-5,TGTGCCAGCAGTCGAAACCGAGGGACTGAAGCTTTCTTT,CASSRNRGTEAFF